The present T cell receptor beta chain was sequenced within a study of blood T cell repertoires in COVID-19. Assay used: immunoSEQ multiplex PCR; TCRdb lists only in-frame clones, some missing. The table shows over 200,000 clones, with under 90% occurring only once. The ends lost 1 base at V and 4 bases at J; junction bases unmatched: 13. Germline-derived CDR1 and CDR2 are SGHVS and FQNEAQ. CDR3 length equals 18 residues. The chain is built from TRBV7-8 and TRBJ2-7, with 10 bases that match TRBD2. The sample was PBMCs or T cells enriched from blood (not recorded which). The receptor's source is a young man who had recovered from COVID-19. This CDR3 is CASSLGFFERGGIYEQYF. CDR3 coding DNA: TGTGCCAGCAGCTTAGGTTTTTTCGAGCGGGGGGGCATTTACGAGCAGTACTTC.